The sequence of this T cell receptor beta chain was determined in a study of blood T cell repertoires in COVID-19. The repertoire was sequenced with immunoSEQ multiplex PCR; TCRdb's copy has only in-frame clones and lacks some. The table includes almost 200,000 clones, 70% to 90% detected once. The CDR3 covers 15 residues. Trimming took 5 bases from V and 7 from J, leaving 17 bases between them. Germline V gene data show CDR1 as LNHDA and CDR2 as SQIVND (reference sequence). This clonotype was sampled from a man in his 60s with COVID-19, enrolled during active disease. The chain combines TRBV19 with TRBJ2-2; D might be TRBD2 (6 bases). The source material was peripheral blood. CDR3 DNA: TGTGCCAGTAGTCTGGGATCGACTAGGTTCGGGGAGCTGTTTTTT. Its translation: CASSLGSTRFGELFF.